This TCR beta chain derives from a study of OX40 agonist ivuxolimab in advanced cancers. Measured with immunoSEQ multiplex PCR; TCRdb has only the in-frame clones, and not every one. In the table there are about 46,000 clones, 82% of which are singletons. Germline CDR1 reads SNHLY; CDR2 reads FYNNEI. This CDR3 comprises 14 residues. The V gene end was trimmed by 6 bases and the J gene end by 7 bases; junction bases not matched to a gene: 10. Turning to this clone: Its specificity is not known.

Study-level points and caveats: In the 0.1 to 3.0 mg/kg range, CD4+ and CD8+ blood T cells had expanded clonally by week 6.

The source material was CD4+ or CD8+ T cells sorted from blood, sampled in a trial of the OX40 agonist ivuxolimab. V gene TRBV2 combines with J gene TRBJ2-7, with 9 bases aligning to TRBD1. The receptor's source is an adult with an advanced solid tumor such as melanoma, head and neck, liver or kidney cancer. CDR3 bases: TGTGCCAGCAGGAGTGGGACAGGGCTGCGGGAGCAGTACTTC. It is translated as CASRSGTGLREQYF.